The 4 T cell receptor beta chains below come from one sample, sequenced in a study of glioma-infiltrating T cells after dendritic cell vaccination. TCRdb's copy holds only in-frame clones and misses some; the assay was immunoSEQ multiplex PCR. The profile shows some 10,000 clones, roughly 86% of them singletons. Time point here: after dendritic cell vaccination, including at tumor progression/relapse. The material was blood, obtained after dendritic cell vaccination. The receptors derive from a human donor with glioblastoma.

This chain uses TRBV7-2 with TRBJ1-4; TRBD1 aligns across 7 bases. V lost 6 bases to trimming and J lost 4 bases; unmatched junction nucleotides: 8. The CDR3 totals 15 residues. CDR1 and CDR2 from the germline V gene are SGHTA and FQGNSA. For the CDR3, the DNA is TGTGCCAGCAGTCCCCCAGGGGGGTTTAATGAAAAACTGTTTTTT. Encoded protein: CASSPPGGFNEKLFF. The entire variable domain, with the rest obtained from reference TRBV7-2 and TRBJ1-4, is as follows: GAGVSQSPSNKVTEKGKDVELRCDPISGHTALYWYRQSLGQGLEFLIYFQGNSAPDKSGLPSDRFSAERTGGSVSTLTIQRTQQEDSAVYLCASSPPGGFNEKLFFGSGTQLSVL.

The chain uses TRBV4-3 and TRBJ2-7; D is undetermined. Trimming took off 0 bases at V and 3 bases at J, with 6 bases between the two ends. This CDR3 has 13 amino acids. CDR1 LGHNA and CDR2 YSLEER come from the germline V gene. This CDR3 reads CASSQDSVYEQYF. Here the CDR3 DNA reads TGCGCCAGCAGCCAAGATTCGGTCTACGAGCAGTACTTC.

The J gene is TRBJ2-1, the V gene TRBV19; 13 bases line up with TRBD2. The CDR3 spans 15 residues. J was trimmed by 11 bases and V by 5 bases; bases with no gene match: 9. From germline, CDR1 is LNHDA and CDR2 SQIVND (reference sequence). CDR3 amino acids: CASSRETSGRIQQFF. CDR3 in DNA: TGTGCCAGTAGTCGCGAGACTAGCGGGAGGATCCAGCAGTTCTTC.

V usage is TRBV5-4 and J usage is TRBJ2-7; 7 bases fit TRBD2. The CDR3 has 13 amino acids. Germline trimming cut 7 bases from V and 1 base from J; bases unmatched to any gene: 5. The germline gives CDR1 SGHNT, CDR2 YYREEE (reference sequence). CDR3 sequence: CASASGISYEQYF. The CDR3 nucleotides are TGTGCCAGCGCTAGCGGCATTTCCTACGAGCAGTACTTC. Variable domain in full (rest from reference TRBV5-4 and TRBJ2-7): ETGVTQSPTHLIKTRGQQVTLRCSSQSGHNTVSWYQQALGQGPQFIFQYYREEENGRGNFPPRFSGLQFPNYSSELNVNALELDDSALYLCASASGISYEQYFGPGTRLTVT.